This TCR beta chain was recovered during a study of long-term antiretroviral therapy in people with HIV (dated by TCRdb to 2021 to 2024). Concerning the study at large: The earliest samples were collected roughly a decade before the 2015 WHO recommendation for immediate ART, at a time when ART was usually postponed until CD4 counts fell. Test extractions of a monoclonal T-cell line alongside approximately 34 polyclonal samples showed no cross-contamination during QIAcube processing. About 35% of the 30 participants with HIV were female. Whether ART initiation and durable HIV suppression were associated with changes in peripheral blood TRB repertoire composition and diversity was tested in a retrospective serial study. From 25 to 30 adults with confirmed HIV infection, the cohort provided approximately 190 cryopreserved PBMC samples, gathered serially across a mean of approximately six years (range 1-12). The investigation overall reported the following: Starting ART was linked to a significant rise in TRB diversity, yet even after long-term ART the diversity remained significantly lower than in transplant donor controls. Compared with controls, HIV repertoires had narrower CDR3 length ranges, and the network structure pointed to an antigen-experienced repertoire that shifted only slightly toward naive after ART. No data were available on ART adherence, viral resistance or therapy changes, limiting inferences about post-ART repertoire changes. Expanded TRB clones identified before ART initiation dominated the repertoire at all time points, although this dominance fluctuated and declined in many PLHIV after ART. Because cell numbers in pre-ART samples were limited, unsorted PBMC were profiled instead of sorted CD4+ and CD8+ T cells. Because PBMC availability was limited, only the TCR beta chain was sequenced, with no alpha chain pairing. Samples dated from the mid-2000s to the late 2010s, and the ART regimens used may be less effective than current ones.

V is reduced by 3 bases and J by 3 bases, leaving a spacing of 12 bases between them. Its CDR3 holds 15 amino acids, cysteine through phenylalanine. Only CDR3 DNA is held: 45 bases, read in frame from base 1. CDR1 LNHDA and CDR2 SQIVND were looked up in the germline V gene (reference sequence). To be included, a participant needed at least one PBMC sample from before ART initiation plus at least two post-ART samples. All participants with HIV were treated in the United States of America. Before DNA extraction, cryopreserved samples of roughly 0.95-10 million PBMC were thawed and washed. At the time of the earliest PBMC sample, participants with HIV were aged between roughly 20 and 54 years. Per participant, PBMC samples came from 1-4 timepoints prior to ART initiation and 2-8 timepoints following ART initiation, for a median of 7 samples. Serial HIV viral load, CD4+ T-cell count, ART history and demographic data were obtained for every participant. Using a Qiagen kit on a QIAcube, genomic DNA was extracted from unsorted PBMC, with samples processed in batches of 12.

Comments on this clone: Its antigen is still unknown. Per-nucleotide qualities are absent, and no much larger clonotype sits a single base away.

Sequencing of the TRB variable region was done with the immunoSEQ hsTCRB v3.0 assay at survey level resolution. A depth of about 40,000-55,000 T-cell genomes per sample was targeted for TRB sequencing. Pooled TRB libraries were sequenced on an Illumina MiSeq with a v3 150-cycle kit. Under the source paper's analysis protocol: Repertoire analysis was performed in R inside a reproducible Nextflow workflow that covered QC, data transformation and analysis. LymphoSeq2, an R package for exploring AIRR-Seq data, was used to implement custom analyses. A handful of samples that produced fewer than 5000 total TRB sequences were removed, so approximately 170 HIV repertoires were analyzed. Among the 170 to 200 HIV repertoires that were kept, roughly 58 were collected before ART initiation and under 150 were collected after ART initiation. Each repertoire was downsampled to 5000 TRB nucleotide sequences, and summary statistics were averaged across 100 downsampling iterations. Only TRB sequences with CDR3 regions of at least seven amino acids were retained for analysis. Diversity was assessed using a clonality score derived from Shannon entropy and using the Gini coefficient. In repertoire networks, the top 5000 CDR3 amino acid sequences were linked whenever an edit distance of one separated two sequences. For TRB CDR3 amino acid sequences, GLIPH2 was used to predict antigen specificity groups and MHC restriction. To flag known associations with CMV, EBV, HIV or tissue antigens, CDR3 amino acid sequences were compared against VDJdb and McPAS-TCR. Pre-ART, post-ART and control groups were compared with Wilcoxon signed-rank tests and Holm-Bonferroni correction. TCRdb holds this immuneACCESS table with in-frame rearrangements only. Some clones are missing; in checked studies, unresolved V genes explain under half, and the rest has no known cause. The V and J calls and clone size were taken over from that table, and D and trimming were inferred from the DNA. This sample holds about 11,000 clones; roughly 80% were observed only once. Under 20% of the sample is taken by the ten largest.

This chain joins TRBV19 to TRBJ1-5; the D segment cannot be called with confidence. This clonotype was obtained from a young man with HIV. Sequencing used unsorted PBMCs, obtained at the start of antiretroviral therapy, before treatment. The CDR3 region has the sequence CASSMSLGYNQPQHF. The nucleotide sequence is given as TGTGCCAGTAGTATGAGCTTGGGGTACAATCAGCCCCAGCATTTT.